The 14 T cell receptor beta chains given below trace back to one sample, sequenced in a study of T cells expressing NK-cell markers. TCRdb re-called the 5' RACE reads; every CDR3 protein appears as one record, without DNA. The ten most abundant clones cover roughly 8% of a sample with 400,000 to 450,000 distinct CDR3 sequences. The sequencing input was blood T cells: a sorted CD56 or NKG2C T cell subset, CD4+ or CD8+ T cells, or bulk PBMC T cells (not recorded which). Receptors originate from a woman aged 18 to 75 in good health.

The rearrangement links TRBV4-1 to TRBJ1-4. The CDR3 totals 14 residues. CDR1 and CDR2 (germline): MGHRA, YSYEKL. This CDR3 is CASSQEWGNEKLFF.

The chain combines TRBV29-1 with TRBJ2-2; TCRdb selects TRBD1, and the lack of DNA leaves this call unchecked. The germline CDR1 and CDR2 sequences are SQVTM and ANQGSEA. This CDR3 region has 15 residues. The CDR3 spells CSVVQGQANTGELFF.

V and J are TRBV12-3 or TRBV12-4 and TRBJ2-2; TCRdb selects TRBD2, and the lack of DNA leaves this call unchecked. The CDR3 contains 15 residues. CDR3: CASNDLRGWTGELFF.

The J gene is TRBJ2-3, the V gene TRBV4-1; TCRdb selects TRBD1, and the lack of DNA leaves this call unchecked. There are 12 residues in the CDR3. Germline V gene lookup returns CDR1 MGHRA and CDR2 YSYEKL. Here the CDR3 reads CASSQGADTQYF.

The chain has TRBV7-7 and TRBJ2-1; the D gene TCRdb calls, TRBD1, cannot be checked with no DNA. The CDR3 runs 13 residues. Germline V gene lookup returns CDR1 SSHAT and CDR2 FNYEAQ (reference sequence). The CDR3 protein is CASSPSKGVEQFF.

This chain joins TRBV12-3 or TRBV12-4 and TRBJ2-1. CDR3 length: 14 residues. This CDR3 reads CASSRPTMNNEQFF.

The chain recombines TRBV9 with TRBJ2-3; TCRdb's D call, TRBD2, is unchecked because there is no DNA. CDR3 size: 15 residues. The germline V gene has CDR1 SGDLS and CDR2 YYNGEE. The CDR3 loop is CASTPGTTSTDTQYF.

The chain recombines TRBV6-1 with TRBJ1-6. The CDR3 is 14 residues long. The germline gives CDR1 MNHNS, CDR2 SASEGT. The CDR3 reads CASSQLPRNSPLHF.

V usage is TRBV6-4 and J usage is TRBJ2-1; the TRBD2 assignment by TCRdb is unverifiable without DNA. Germline CDR1 and CDR2: MRHNA and SNTAGT. This CDR3 contains 16 residues. The CDR3 spells CASSDGGGPRGNEQFF.

The chain recombines TRBV12-3 or TRBV12-4 with TRBJ2-3; TCRdb reports TRBD2, a call that lacks DNA to check it against. The length of the CDR3 is 17 residues. The CDR3: CASSPGTSGGTTDTQYF.

V is TRBV9 and J is TRBJ1-1. Germline-derived CDR1 and CDR2 are SGDLS and YYNGEE. The CDR3 runs to 16 residues. The CDR3: CASSVGLGGGSTEAFF.

V and J are TRBV4-2 and TRBJ1-1; TCRdb reports TRBD1, a call that lacks DNA to check it against. The CDR3 totals 16 residues. Germline V gene sequence: CDR1 LGHNA, CDR2 YNFKEQ. This CDR3 reads CASSQVMGEPPTEAFF.

The rearrangement joins TRBV5-1 to TRBJ1-3. The CDR3 runs 15 residues. CDR1 is SGHRS and CDR2 is YFSETQ in the germline V gene. Here the CDR3 reads CASSLGTSNTNTIYF.

The chain's CDR3 is CASSLPSDGGTEAFF. This chain links TRBV28 with TRBJ1-1. The CDR3 extends over 15 amino acids. Germline CDR1 MDHEN, CDR2 SYDVKM.